What follows is one TCR beta chain and its context. What it binds is not known. Time point of the sample: after neoadjuvant nivolumab, at surgical resection. These oral cavity squamous cell carcinomas were HPV-negative and locally advanced. The repertoire was sequenced with immunoSEQ multiplex PCR; TCRdb's copy has only in-frame clones and lacks some. The data contain about 10,000 clones, under 75% of them singletons. The data were taken from a study of neoadjuvant anti-PD-1 for oral cavity cancer. Study-level background: Before surgery, most patients got three to four biweekly 3 mg/kg nivolumab doses. Non-progressing patients received a fourth nivolumab dose near day 43, then surgery on days 50-56.

Losses at the gene ends were 8 bases for V and 4 bases for J; bases not matched to a gene: 11. The CDR3 length is 15 residues. CDR1 MNHNS and CDR2 SASEGT come from the germline V gene. General study findings and limits: Greater tumor shrinkage accompanied bigger post-treatment sizes of preexisting clones.

The sequence was collected from a person aged 40 to 85 with oral cavity squamous cell carcinoma. Sequencing was performed on tumor tissue, taken after nivolumab (anti-PD-1) treatment. The V call is TRBV6-1, the J call TRBJ1-5; 7 bases are shared with TRBD1. The CDR3 spells CASQGQLSRNQPQHF. Written as DNA, the CDR3 is TGTGCCAGCCAGGGACAGCTAAGTAGGAATCAGCCCCAGCATTTT.